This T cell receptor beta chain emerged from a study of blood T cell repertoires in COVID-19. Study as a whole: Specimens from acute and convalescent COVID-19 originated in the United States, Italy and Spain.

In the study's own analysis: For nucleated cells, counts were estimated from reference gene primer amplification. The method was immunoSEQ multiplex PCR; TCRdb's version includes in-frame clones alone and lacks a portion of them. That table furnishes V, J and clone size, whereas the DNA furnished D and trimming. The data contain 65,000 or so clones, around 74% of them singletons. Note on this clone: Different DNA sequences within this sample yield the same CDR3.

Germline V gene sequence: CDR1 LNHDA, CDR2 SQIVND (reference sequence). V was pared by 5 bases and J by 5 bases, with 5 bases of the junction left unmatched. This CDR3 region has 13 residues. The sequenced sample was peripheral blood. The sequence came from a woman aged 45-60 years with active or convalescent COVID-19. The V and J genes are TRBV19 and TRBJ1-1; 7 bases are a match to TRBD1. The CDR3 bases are TGTGCCAGTAGTCGAACAGGGGCGACTGAAGCTTTCTTT. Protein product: CASSRTGATEAFF.